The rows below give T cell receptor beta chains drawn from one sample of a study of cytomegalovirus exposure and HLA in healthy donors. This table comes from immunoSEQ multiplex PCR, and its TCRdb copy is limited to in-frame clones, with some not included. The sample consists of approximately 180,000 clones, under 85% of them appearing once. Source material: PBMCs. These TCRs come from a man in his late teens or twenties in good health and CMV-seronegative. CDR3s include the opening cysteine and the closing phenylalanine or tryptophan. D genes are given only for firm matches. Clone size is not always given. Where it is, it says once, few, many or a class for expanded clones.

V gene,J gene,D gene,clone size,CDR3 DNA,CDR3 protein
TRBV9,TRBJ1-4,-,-,TGTGCCAGCAGTCGTAGCACCCCACAACCGGGGGTAGCGGCTGAAAAACTGTTTTTT,CASSRSTPQPGVAAEKLFF
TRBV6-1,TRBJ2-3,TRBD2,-,TGTGCCAGCAGCGAAATAGCGGGAAACACAGATACGCAGTATTTT,CASSEIAGNTDTQYF
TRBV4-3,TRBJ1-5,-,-,TGCGCCAGCAGCCAAGGGGGCGCGGGGGCACGGAATCAGCCCCAGCATTTT,CASSQGGAGARNQPQHF
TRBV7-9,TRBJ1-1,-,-,TGTTCCAGCAGACGGGACACCCAGAACACTGAAGCTTTCTTT,CSSRRDTQNTEAFF
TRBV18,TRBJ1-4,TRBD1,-,TGTGCCAGCTCACCGAACAGGGGGCCGAATGAAAAACTGTTTTTT,CASSPNRGPNEKLFF
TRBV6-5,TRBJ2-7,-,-,TGTGCCAGCACCGACCCGGGACTGATCTACGAGCAGTACTTC,CASTDPGLIYEQYF
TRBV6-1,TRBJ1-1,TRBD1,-,TGTGCCAGCAGAATTGGACAGGGGAACACTGAAGCTTTCTTT,CASRIGQGNTEAFF
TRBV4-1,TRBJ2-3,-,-,TGCGCCAGCAGCCAAGTAGTAGATACGCAGTATTTT,CASSQVVDTQYF
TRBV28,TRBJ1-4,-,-,-,CASSFFGQLNEKLFF
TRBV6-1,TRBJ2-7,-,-,TGTGCCAGCAGTGACGACGACAGCCTCCCAGGGGCGTACTTC,CASSDDDSLPGAYF
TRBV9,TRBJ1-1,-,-,TGTGCCAGCAGCGTTACAATGAACACTGAAGCTTTCTTT,CASSVTMNTEAFF
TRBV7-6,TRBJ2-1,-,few,TGTGCCAGCAGCGACGGGAAGAGGAATGAGCAGTTCTTC,CASSDGKRNEQFF
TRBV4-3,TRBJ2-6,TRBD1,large,TGCGCCAGCAGCCAAGACCCAGGGGGTGGGGCCAACGTCCTGACTTTC,CASSQDPGGGANVLTF
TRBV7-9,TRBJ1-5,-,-,TGTGCCAGCAGCCTCGGCAATCAGCCCCAGCATTTT,CASSLGNQPQHF
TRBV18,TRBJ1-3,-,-,TGTGCCAGCTCACCCCGGCTACCGAGACGGACGTCTCGGGATGGAAACACCATATATTTT,CASSPRLPRRTSRDGNTIYF
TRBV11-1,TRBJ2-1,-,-,TGTGCCAGCAGCTTAGTCGGGAATGAGCAGTTCTTC,CASSLVGNEQFF
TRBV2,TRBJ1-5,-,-,TGTGCCAGCCACAACCTGAATAGCAATCAGCCCCAGCATTTT,CASHNLNSNQPQHF
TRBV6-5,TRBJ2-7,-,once,TGTGCCAGCAGTTACGGGACTCCTCTCGAGCAGTACTTC,CASSYGTPLEQYF
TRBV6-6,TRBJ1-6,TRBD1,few,TGTGCCAGCAGTTATAGACAGGGAGGATCGTCACCCCTCCACTTT,CASSYRQGGSSPLHF
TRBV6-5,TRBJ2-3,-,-,TGTGCCACCCGGGAGTCGGGCACAGATACGCAGTATTTT,CATRESGTDTQYF
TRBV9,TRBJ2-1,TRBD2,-,TGTGCCAGCAGCGTTAGCGGGAGGGCCGGGGATGAGCAGTTCTTC,CASSVSGRAGDEQFF
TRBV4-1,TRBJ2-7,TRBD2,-,TGCGCCAGCAGCCCAACTAGCGGGAGGTCCGCCGGCGAGCAGTACTTC,CASSPTSGRSAGEQYF
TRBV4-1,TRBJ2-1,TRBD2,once,TGCGCCAGCAGCCAACTAGCGGGTCCCTACAATGAGCAGTTCTTC,CASSQLAGPYNEQFF
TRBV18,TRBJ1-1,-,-,TGTGCCAGCTCCCAGGAGGACGCGAACACTGAAGCTTTCTTT,CASSQEDANTEAFF
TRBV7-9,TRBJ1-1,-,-,TGTGCCAGCAGCTTAGAAGGGCGCAGGGGCACTGAAGCTTTCTTT,CASSLEGRRGTEAFF
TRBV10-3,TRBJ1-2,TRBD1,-,TGTGCCATCAGTGGCCCGGGACAGGGAATATCTGGCTACACCTTC,CAISGPGQGISGYTF
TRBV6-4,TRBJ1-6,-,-,TGCGCCAGCACCTTTCTTAATTCACCCCTCCACTTT,CASTFLNSPLHF
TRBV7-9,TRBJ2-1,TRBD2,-,TGTGCCAGCAGCTTAGTCCTAGCGGGAGTCGACGATGAGCAGTTCTTC,CASSLVLAGVDDEQFF
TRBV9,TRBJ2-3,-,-,TGTGCCAGCAGCGTTCGGTTGGCAGATACGCAGTATTTT,CASSVRLADTQYF
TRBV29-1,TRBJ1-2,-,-,TGCAGCACAGAGCGACAGATTTATGGCTACACCTTC,CSTERQIYGYTF
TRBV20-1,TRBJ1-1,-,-,TGCAGTGCTGGCCGGGGCACTGAAGCTTTCTTT,CSAGRGTEAFF
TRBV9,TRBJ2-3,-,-,TGTGCCAGCAGCGTAGTCGGGTCTGCTAGCACAGATACGCAGTATTTT,CASSVVGSASTDTQYF
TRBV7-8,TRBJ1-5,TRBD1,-,TGTGCCAGCAGCTTAAAAGAGACAGGGAATCAGCCCCAGCATTTT,CASSLKETGNQPQHF
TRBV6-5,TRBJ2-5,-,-,TGTGCCAGCAGTTACTCGCCACTAGGGGGGGAAGAGACCCAGTACTTC,CASSYSPLGGEETQYF
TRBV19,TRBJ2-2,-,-,TGTGCCAGTAGTTTGCGACGACAGACGAACACCGGGGAGCTGTTTTTT,CASSLRRQTNTGELFF
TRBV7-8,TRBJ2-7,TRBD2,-,TGTGCCAGCAGCTTAGTGTCTGTGCTAGCGGGAGCAGTCGAGCAGTACTTC,CASSLVSVLAGAVEQYF